This record covers a single T cell receptor beta chain. No antigen is known for it. Per-base qualities were not stored, and no clone one base away is much larger. TCRbeta CDR3 regions were amplified from genomic DNA using the immunoSEQ Assay, a bias-controlled multiplex PCR. Per the source publication's procedure: Within the assay, amplification of reference gene primers was used to estimate how many nucleated cells each sample contained. Sequence reads were collapsed and filtered to measure the absolute abundance of every unique TCRbeta CDR3 rearrangement. For each sample, productive Simpson clonality was calculated as the square root of Simpson's diversity index across productive rearrangements. Not all clones reach the TCRdb copy of this immuneACCESS table, which keeps in-frame sequences only. Checked studies attribute under half of the gap to unresolved V genes and leave the rest unexplained. V and J calls and clone size are copied from that table; D and trimming were computed from the DNA. The sample includes just under 350,000 clones, with around 83% observed a single time. The ten largest clones represent roughly 3% of the sample.

Whole blood was collected in K2EDTA tubes by collaborating institutions according to the institutions' own protocols. For TCRbeta analysis, collaborators shipped samples as frozen whole blood, isolated PBMCs, or DNA extracted from either of those sample types. Reading from cysteine to phenylalanine, the CDR3 counts 13 amino acids. The kept DNA is CDR3 alone, 39 bases in frame from the first base. Between the V and J ends, shortened by 1 base and 6 bases respectively, the junction contains 8 bases. The germline V gene encodes CDR1 LGHNA and CDR2 YSLEER. This sample was taken from a study of blood T cell repertoires in COVID-19 (dated by TCRdb to about 2020). In terms of the full investigation: Samples from collaborators originated in the United States, Italy and Spain and spanned both the acute and convalescent phases of COVID-19. The prospective study material was composed of cDNA or gDNA derived from T cells, B-cell-depleted T cells, or PBMCs. Deeply sampled blood TCRbeta repertoires from subjects exposed to, actively infected with, or recovered from COVID-19 were included in the dataset. The repertoires were made available in a free public database intended to serve as a resource for research on the immune response to SARS-CoV-2. The samples were drawn from two sources: the first 160 participants of the ongoing ImmuneRACE study, and 950 to 1,500 subjects contributed by 6 global collaborators. The sample metadata nearly always contained a de-identified subject ID, COVID-19 status, age in years and sex. Where available, HLA class I and class II types were taken from metadata supplied by the sample provider and were not determined by assay-based typing. Overall study outcomes, separate from this receptor: The amount of clinical and demographic metadata varied by source and participant and was provided uncurated.

This TCR was recovered from a young man with active or convalescent COVID-19. The chain is encoded by TRBV4-3 joined to TRBJ2-3, with a weak D call of TRBD2 (5 bases match). The sequencing input was peripheral blood. The sequenced DNA is TGCGCCAGCAGCCAAGGAGGGTCCGATACGCAGTATTTT. It translates to CASSQGGSDTQYF.